The present TCR beta chain was sequenced within a study of T cell responses to AZD1222 COVID-19 vaccine (dated by TCRdb to the early 2020s). Regarding the complete study: TCR sequencing was performed for fewer than 250 trial participants, of whom 200 to 220 were given two doses of AZD1222 and approximately 25 were given two doses of MenACWY control vaccine. Trial participants were enrolled into age subgroups of 18-55, 56-69 and 70-plus years, which contained approximately 150, 28 and 58 TCR-sequenced participants, respectively.

What the study reported, not specific to this receptor: Only five or six AZD1222 recipients were SARS-CoV-2 seropositive at baseline, limiting conclusions about previously exposed vaccinees. CD4 TCRs associated with the vaccine covered the entire spike protein, and the dominant responses were in regions 160-218 and 743-854. After two AZD1222 doses, spike-specific TCR breadth and depth were significantly higher than at day 0 and than in MenACWY recipients. The 56-69-year group was small, and its depth increase did not reach significance, likely because of low power. Participants were mostly white British, with more females than males. The authors suggested clonal diversity may have been underestimated. Reportedly, almost half of the unique spike-specific TCRs recognized epitopes lying outside the regions that are mutated in the B.1.351 and B.1.1.7 variants. Because no day 14 peak-response samples were available, repertoires were characterized only after the peak T cell response.

In regard to this clone: Which antigen it targets is not known. Within one base of it there is no much larger clone, and no base qualities were kept.

The CDR3 regions of human TCRbeta chains were subjected to immunosequencing. The source study handled its data this way. TCRs in the repertoires were matched against a reference library of SARS-CoV-2-specific TCRs that had been generated with the MIRA antigen-specificity platform. Breadth meant the fraction of unique TCRs that were SARS-CoV-2-associated, whereas depth meant the fraction of total T cells that were SARS-CoV-2-associated. Using the MIRA data, each spike-specific TCR was mapped to the spike region that the TCR reacts to and placed in a CD4 or CD8 class. Log10-transformed breadth and depth values were compared by one-way ANOVA with Sidak's multiple comparisons tests. The immuneACCESS repertoire file appears here via TCRdb, limited to in-frame rearrangements. These files lack a portion of the clones; in checked studies, under half of the deficit traces to unresolved V genes, and the cause of the others is not known. Clone size and the V and J calls come from that table; the DNA yielded D and trimming. The sample table lists 150,000 to 200,000 clones, about 90% of them with a count of one. Roughly 4% of the sample goes to the ten largest clones.

CDR1 and CDR2, per the germline V gene (reference sequence), are MNHEY and SMNVEV. The CDR3 covers 14 residues, taking in both the cysteine and the phenylalanine. Only the CDR3 part of the read is kept: 42 bases, read in frame from the first base. V is reduced by 6 bases and J by 4 bases, leaving a spacing of 16 bases between them. The time point label for this specimen denotes: about 28 days (+/-7) after the second vaccine dose. The treatment or condition label, as the study defines it: meningococcal conjugate vaccine given as trial control. Vaccinee samples were obtained from the UK trials COV001 and COV002, which included a single-blind randomized controlled phase 2/3 trial of AZD1222 (ChAdOx1 nCoV-19) in healthy adults. Trial participant PBMC samples were collected at day 0 and day 28 after the second dose for TCRbeta chain sequencing.

The source of this sequence is an adult who received the MenACWY meningococcal vaccine as a control. This material consisted of peripheral blood, taken 28 days after the second dose of the MenACWY control vaccine. The chain links TRBV27 with TRBJ2-7; the D element could tentatively be TRBD1 or TRBD2, as 5 bases agree for each. CDR3 region: CASSPTYGTYEQYF. Read as DNA, the sequence is TGTGCCAGCAGCCCCACTTATGGGACGTACGAGCAGTACTTC.